This T cell receptor beta chain was captured in a study of shared clonotypes between healthy human individuals. Study outcomes and limitations: Four donors had 4% to 6.5% of their naive CD4 clonotypes in common.

After removal of 9 bases from V and 3 bases from J, the junction contained 10 bases not matched to a gene. Looked up from germline, CDR1 is LNHDA and CDR2 is SQIVND (reference sequence). The CDR3 contains 17 residues. In the study's own analysis: Sequence data from immunoSEQ were junction-only and lacked quality scores; consequently, filtering differed. Measured with immunoSEQ multiplex PCR; TCRdb has only the in-frame clones, and not every one. V and J calls and clone size are copied from that table; D and trimming were computed from the DNA. Of around 1.9 million clones listed, about 92% are singletons. Naive CD8 cells lacked CD45RO and underwent positive selection for CCR7, leaving out terminally differentiated effector memory CD45RA+ cells. Each sample came from a Caucasian adult donor living in Nashville, Tennessee. A note on this clone: Its target is unknown.

This receptor was obtained from a man between 18 and 29 years old in good health. Some clones in this sample may be carry-over from other donors' samples. Sequencing input: naive CD8+ T cells from PBMCs. The chain employs TRBV19 and TRBJ2-1, with 14 bases that match TRBD2. CDR3 nucleotide sequence: TGTGCCAGCCAAGGGACTAGCGGGAGTCCCATCTACAATGAGCAGTTCTTC. Its protein product is CASQGTSGSPIYNEQFF.